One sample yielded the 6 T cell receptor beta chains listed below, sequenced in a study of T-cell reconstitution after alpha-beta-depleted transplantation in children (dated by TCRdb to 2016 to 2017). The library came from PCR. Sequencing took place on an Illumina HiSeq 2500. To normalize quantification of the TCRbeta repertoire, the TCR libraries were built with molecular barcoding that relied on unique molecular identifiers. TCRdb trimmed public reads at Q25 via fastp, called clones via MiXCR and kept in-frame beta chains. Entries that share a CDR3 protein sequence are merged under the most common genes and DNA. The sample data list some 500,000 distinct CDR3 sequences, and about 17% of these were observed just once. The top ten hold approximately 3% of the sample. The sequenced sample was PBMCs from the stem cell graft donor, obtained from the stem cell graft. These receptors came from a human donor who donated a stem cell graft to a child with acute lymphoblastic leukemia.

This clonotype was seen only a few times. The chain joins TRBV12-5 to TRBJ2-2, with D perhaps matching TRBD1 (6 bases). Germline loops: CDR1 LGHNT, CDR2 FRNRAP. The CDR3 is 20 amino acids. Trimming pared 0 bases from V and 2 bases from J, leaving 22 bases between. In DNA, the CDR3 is TGTGCTAGTGGTTTGGTAAGGGGGTGGACCCCTGCCCTAAACACCGGGGAGCTGTTTTTT. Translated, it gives CASGLVRGWTPALNTGELFF.

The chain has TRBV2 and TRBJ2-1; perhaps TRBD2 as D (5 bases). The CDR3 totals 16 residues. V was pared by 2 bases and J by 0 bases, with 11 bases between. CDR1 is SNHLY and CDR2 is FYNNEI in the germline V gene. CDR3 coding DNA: TGTGCCAGCAGTGAACGGCGGGCCTACTCCTACAATGAGCAGTTCTTC. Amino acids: CASSERRAYSYNEQFF.

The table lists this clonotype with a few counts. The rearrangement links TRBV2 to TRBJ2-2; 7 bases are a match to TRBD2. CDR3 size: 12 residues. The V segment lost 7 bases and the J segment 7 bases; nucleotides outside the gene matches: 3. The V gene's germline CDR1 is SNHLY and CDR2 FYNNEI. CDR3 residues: CASNPGGGELFF. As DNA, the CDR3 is TGTGCCAGCAATCCGGGGGGCGGGGAGCTGTTTTTT.

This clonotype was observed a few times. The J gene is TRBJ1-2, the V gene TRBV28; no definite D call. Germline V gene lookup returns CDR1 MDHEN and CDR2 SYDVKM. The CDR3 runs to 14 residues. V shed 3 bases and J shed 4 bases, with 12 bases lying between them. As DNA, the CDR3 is TGTGCCAGCAGTTTGGCTGGACGGAGCTATGGCTACACCTTC. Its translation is CASSLAGRSYGYTF.

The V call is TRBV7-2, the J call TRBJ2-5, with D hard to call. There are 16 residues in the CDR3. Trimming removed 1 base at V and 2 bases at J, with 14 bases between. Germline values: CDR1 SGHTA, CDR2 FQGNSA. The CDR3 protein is CASSLDVTTGQETQYF. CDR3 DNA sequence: TGTGCCAGCAGCTTAGATGTAACTACCGGGCAAGAGACCCAGTACTTC.

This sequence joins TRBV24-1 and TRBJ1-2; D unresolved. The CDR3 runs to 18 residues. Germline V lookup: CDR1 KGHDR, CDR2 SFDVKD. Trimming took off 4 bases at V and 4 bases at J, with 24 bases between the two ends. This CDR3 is CATSDTSVGPTNAYGYTF. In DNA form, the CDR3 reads TGTGCCACCAGTGACACTAGCGTAGGGCCAACCAACGCCTATGGCTACACCTTC.